The present T cell receptor beta chain was sequenced within a study of T cells expressing NK-cell markers. Points from the study as a whole: Expanded NKG2C+ T cell clones had unclear HCMV specificity. Top CD8+ clonotypes included the dominant CD3+CD56+NKG2C+ clonotypes in roughly 6 donors.

Using the 5' RACE reads, TCRdb records one entry per CDR3 protein without DNA. Its listing shows some 450,000 distinct CDR3 sequences. The CDR3 is 18 residues long. Germline loops: CDR1 SGHAT, CDR2 FQDESV (reference sequence). Points on this clonotype: Its specificity is unknown.

This receptor was obtained from a woman aged 18-70 years in good health. The sequenced sample consisted of blood T cells: a sorted CD56 or NKG2C T cell subset, CD4+ or CD8+ T cells, or bulk PBMC T cells (not recorded which). The chain carries TRBV11-1 and TRBJ2-1; TCRdb outputs TRBD2, but without DNA this stays unchecked. The CDR3 here is CASSPSRKDRTYYNEQFF.